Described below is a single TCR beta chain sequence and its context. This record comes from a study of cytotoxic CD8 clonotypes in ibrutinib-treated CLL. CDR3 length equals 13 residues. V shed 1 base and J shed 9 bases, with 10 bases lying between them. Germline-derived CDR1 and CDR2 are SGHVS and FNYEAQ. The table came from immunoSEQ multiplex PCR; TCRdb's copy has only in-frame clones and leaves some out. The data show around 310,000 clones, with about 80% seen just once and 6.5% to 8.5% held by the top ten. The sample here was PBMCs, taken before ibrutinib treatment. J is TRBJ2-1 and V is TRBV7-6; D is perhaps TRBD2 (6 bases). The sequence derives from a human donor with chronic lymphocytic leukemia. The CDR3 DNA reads TGTGCCAGCAGCTTAGGGGGGGTTAGTGAGCAGTTCTTC. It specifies CASSLGGVSEQFF.